Presented here are 13 T cell receptor beta chains from one specimen sequenced in a study of T cells in localized non-small cell lung cancer. The repertoire was sequenced with immunoSEQ multiplex PCR; TCRdb's copy has only in-frame clones and lacks some. Of about 10,000 clones in the sample, less than 95% were seen once. The sequences come from peripheral blood, collected before any cancer treatment. The receptor source for this set is a male donor at least 60 years old with stage III squamous cell lung carcinoma.

The chain combines TRBV19 with TRBJ2-1; TRBD2 might be the D (5 bases). Trimming removed 2 bases from V and 1 base from J, with 9 bases in between. Looked up from germline, CDR1 is LNHDA and CDR2 is SQIVND (reference sequence). This CDR3 contains 15 residues. This CDR3 reads CASSITEGSYNEQFF. The CDR3 coding sequence is TGTGCCAGTAGTATAACCGAGGGTTCCTACAATGAGCAGTTCTTC.

V usage is TRBV18 and J usage is TRBJ1-1; a weak D match, TRBD1 (5 bases). The germline gives CDR1 KGHSH, CDR2 LQKENI. The V end was cut by 1 base, the J end by 5 bases, with 17 bases between. The CDR3 is 16 residues long. CDR3 bases: TGTGCCAGCTCACCACGTCCCCCCCCAGGGTTAACTGAAGCTTTCTTT. It encodes CASSPRPPPGLTEAFF. Filled out from reference TRBV18 and TRBJ1-1, the complete variable domain reads NAGVMQNPRHLVRRRGQEARLRCSPMKGHSHVYWYRQLPEEGLKFMVYLQKENIIDESGMPKERFSAEFPKEGPSILRIQQVVRGDSAAYFCASSPRPPPGLTEAFFGQGTRLTVV.

The genes are TRBV2 and TRBJ1-5, with TRBD1 matching over 7 bases. Germline V gene data show CDR1 as SNHLY and CDR2 as FYNNEI. The CDR3 sequence is 14 residues long. The V and J ends lost 8 bases and 8 bases, in that order; junction bases with no gene match: 12. The CDR3 loop reads CASSFSPGGEPQHF. For the CDR3, the DNA is TGTGCCAGCTCTTTCAGCCCAGGGGGGGAGCCCCAGCATTTT.

The chain recombines TRBV11-3 with TRBJ2-7; D might be TRBD1 or TRBD2, each matching 5 bases. The CDR3 runs 14 residues. The ends were cut back, 5 bases at V and 0 bases at J, with 11 bases in the middle. Per germline, CDR1 SGHNT and CDR2 YENEEA. Here the CDR3 DNA reads TGTGCCAGCAGCCCCGGGGCCAGCTCCTACGAGCAGTACTTC. Amino acid sequence: CASSPGASSYEQYF. Looking up the rest from reference TRBV11-3 and TRBJ2-7 gives the full variable domain: EAGVVQSPRYKIIEKKQPVAFWCNPISGHNTLYWYLQNLGQGPELLIRYENEEAVDDSQLPKDRFSAERLKGVDSTLKIQPAELGDSAVYLCASSPGASSYEQYFGPGTRLTVT.

DNA of the CDR3: TGTGCCAGCAGTGTTAGTCAGGGGGAACGGAATTCACCCCTCCACTTT. Encoded protein: CASSVSQGERNSPLHF. The V and J genes are TRBV2 and TRBJ1-6; 7 nucleotides align to TRBD1. Germline CDR1 SNHLY, CDR2 FYNNEI. The CDR3 is 16 amino acids. V trimming: 4 bases; J trimming: 7 bases; junction bases outside the gene matches: 10. The entire variable domain, with the rest obtained from reference TRBV2 and TRBJ1-6, is as follows: EPEVTQTPSHQVTQMGQEVILRCVPISNHLYFYWYRQILGQKVEFLVSFYNNEISEKSEIFDDQFSVERPDGSNFTLKIRSTKLEDSAMYFCASSVSQGERNSPLHFGNGTRLTVT.

This chain links TRBV5-1 with TRBJ2-1; no firm D call. The V gene lost 1 base and the J gene lost 5 bases, with 7 bases spanning the gap. From germline, CDR1 is SGHRS and CDR2 YFSETQ. The CDR3 extends over 13 amino acids. CDR3 amino acids: CASSLTDNNEQFF. The CDR3 DNA sequence: TGCGCCAGCAGCTTGACAGACAACAATGAGCAGTTCTTC.

The gene calls are TRBV11-2 and TRBJ2-1; D unresolved. Per germline, CDR1 SGHAT and CDR2 FQNNGV. CDR3 length equals 13 residues. V lost 1 base, J lost 6 bases, and 7 bases lay in between. In DNA form, the CDR3 reads TGTGCCAGCAGCTTAGTTCTAATCAATGAGCAGTTCTTC. This codes for CASSLVLINEQFF. The variable domain in full, with the rest retrieved from reference TRBV11-2 and TRBJ2-1, is EAGVAQSPRYKIIEKRQSVAFWCNPISGHATLYWYQQILGQGPKLLIQFQNNGVVDDSQLPKDRFSAERLKGVDSTLKIQPAKLEDSAVYLCASSLVLINEQFFGPGTRLTVL.

The genes are TRBV9 and TRBJ2-1, with TRBD2 matching over 11 bases. CDR1 is SGDLS, CDR2 YYNGEE, per germline. CDR3 size: 16 residues. V shed 3 bases, J shed 8 bases, and the junction held 10 bases outside the gene matches. The CDR3 DNA sequence: TGTGCCAGCAGCGAGGGGCCTAGCGGGGGGCTATATGAGCAGTTCTTC. The encoded protein is CASSEGPSGGLYEQFF.

V gene TRBV7-9 combines with J gene TRBJ2-7; TRBD2 is a possible D gene (5 bases). The germline CDR1 and CDR2 sequences are SEHNR and FQNEAQ (reference sequence). Trimming removed 5 bases from V and 5 bases from J, with 13 bases in between. The CDR3 extends over 13 amino acids. The CDR3 protein is CASSPDGGNEQYF. The CDR3, as DNA: TGTGCCAGCAGCCCAGACGGAGGTAACGAGCAGTACTTC.

The chain recombines TRBV7-2 with TRBJ2-5; TRBD2 agrees at 9 bases. V was clipped by 5 bases and J by 3 bases; unmatched bases: 10. Germline V gene sequence: CDR1 SGHTA, CDR2 FQGNSA. This CDR3 is built from 16 residues. CDR3 bases: TGTGCCAGCAGCCCGAGTAGCGGGGGCGTTGAAGAGACCCAGTACTTC. This sequence encodes CASSPSSGGVEETQYF.

The chain uses TRBV4-3 and TRBJ2-1; possibly TRBD1 for D (6 bases). The V end lost 1 base, the J end lost 4 bases, and 11 bases lay between the germline ends. The germline gives CDR1 LGHNA, CDR2 YSLEER. The CDR3 is 15 residues long. CDR3 in DNA: TGCGCCAGCAGCCAAGCATCAGGACAGTACAATGAGCAGTTCTTC. This translates into CASSQASGQYNEQFF.

V is TRBV28 and J is TRBJ1-4; 9 bases fit TRBD1. J lost 7 bases, V lost 5 bases, and 8 bases had no gene match. CDR3 length: 15 residues. CDR1 and CDR2 from the germline V gene are MDHEN and SYDVKM. The CDR3 nucleotides are TGTGCCAGCAGTGGGGGGACAGGGTTGGGTGAAAAACTGTTTTTT. It codes for CASSGGTGLGEKLFF.

The chain couples TRBV7-8 to TRBJ2-7, with D hard to call. Trimming left V 2 bases short and J 0 bases short, with 8 bases between. The CDR3 is 14 residues long. Germline CDR1 is SGHVS and CDR2 is FQNEAQ. For the CDR3, the DNA is TGTGCCAGCAGCTTAAGTTTTAGCTCCTACGAGCAGTACTTC. It is translated as CASSLSFSSYEQYF.